This T cell receptor (beta chain) appears in the sequencing data of a study of healthy donors' naive CD4 and CD8 T cells. Turning to the study itself: All functional IMGT TCR alpha variants were covered by new primers.

Concerning this clonotype itself: The antigen remains undetermined.

Study-wide points: Most V and J genes were reportedly biased between naive CD4+ and CD8+ cells.

CD4+CD8-CD45RO-CD45RA+ cells were naive CD4+; CD8+CD4-CD45RA+CD27bright cells were naive CD8+. The CDR3 sequence is 12 residues long. Germline V lookup: CDR1 SQVTM, CDR2 ANQGSEA. V was pared by 5 bases and J by 7 bases, with 14 bases between. A linear amplification protocol produced the TCR libraries from around 0.55 ug of total RNA. TCRdb reprocessed the reads with MiXCR, giving one entry per CDR3 protein. Counted here are 150,000 to 200,000 distinct CDR3 sequences, about 76% occurring once; the ten biggest clones make up 2% to 2.5%. The receptor's source is a pool of human donors in good health; the sample pools cells from several healthy donors. The V and J genes are TRBV29-1 and TRBJ1-1; D gene unclear. Material: naive CD4+ and CD8+ T cells sorted from blood, pooled from several donors. The CDR3 DNA follows: TGCAGCGTTCCCACGGGAGGGCTTGAAGCTTTCTTT. It yields the protein CSVPTGGLEAFF.